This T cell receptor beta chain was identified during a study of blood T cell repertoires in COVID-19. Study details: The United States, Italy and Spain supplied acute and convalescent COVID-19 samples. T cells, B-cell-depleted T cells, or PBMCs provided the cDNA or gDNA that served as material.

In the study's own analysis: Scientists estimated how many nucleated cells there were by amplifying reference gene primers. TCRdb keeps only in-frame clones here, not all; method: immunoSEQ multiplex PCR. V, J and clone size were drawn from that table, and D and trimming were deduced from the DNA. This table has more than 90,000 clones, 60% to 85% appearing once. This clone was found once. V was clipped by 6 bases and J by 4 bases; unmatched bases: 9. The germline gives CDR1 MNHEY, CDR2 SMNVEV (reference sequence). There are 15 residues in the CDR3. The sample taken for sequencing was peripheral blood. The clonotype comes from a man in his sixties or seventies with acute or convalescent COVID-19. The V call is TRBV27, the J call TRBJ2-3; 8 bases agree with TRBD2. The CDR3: CASSPSGREADTQYF. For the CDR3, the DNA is TGTGCCAGCAGCCCCTCTGGGCGGGAGGCAGATACGCAGTATTTT.